This is a list of T cell receptor beta chains from one sample in a study of blood T cell repertoires in COVID-19. TCRdb's table, derived via immunoSEQ multiplex PCR, lists solely in-frame clones and lacks some. This sample has 61,000 or so clones, with around 81% found just once. Sequences were obtained from peripheral blood. All receptors derive from a woman of 80 years or more with acute or convalescent COVID-19. Both conserved end residues are part of each CDR3. Each record gives: CDR3 length, J gene, D gene, clone size, V gene, CDR3 DNA, CDR3 protein. A D gene is named only where the DNA matches it firmly. Clone size is not always given. Where it is, it says once, few, many or a class for expanded clones.

14 TRBJ2-3 NA once TRBV6-5 TGTGCCAGCAGGGACTACTCTAGCACAGATACGCAGTATTTT CASRDYSSTDTQYF
13 TRBJ2-3 TRBD2 NA TRBV12-3/TRBV12-4 TGTGCCAGCAGGACTAGCGGGCCCGATACGCAGTATTTT CASRTSGPDTQYF
16 TRBJ1-6 TRBD1 few TRBV4-3 TGCGCCAGCAGCCTTTCAGGACAGGGGACTCATTCACCCCTCCACTTT CASSLSGQGTHSPLHF
15 TRBJ1-6 NA NA TRBV5-1 TGCGCCAGCAGCTTGGGTTGGGGGCTGAATTCACCCCTCCACTTT CASSLGWGLNSPLHF
15 TRBJ1-6 TRBD1 NA TRBV27 TGTGCCAGCAGTCCCCCCTCCGACAGGGGTTCACCCCTCCACTTT CASSPPSDRGSPLHF
14 TRBJ1-5 NA NA TRBV6-5 TGTGCCACCCAAGCAGGACAGATCAATCAGCCCCAGCATTTT CATQAGQINQPQHF
15 TRBJ2-7 TRBD2 NA TRBV6-4 TGTGCCAGCAGTTTACTAGCGGGGGACTCCTACGAGCAGTACTTC CASSLLAGDSYEQYF
18 TRBJ2-6 TRBD1 NA TRBV9 TGTGCCAGCAGCCCCAGGACAGGGCGCGAGTCTGGGGCCAACGTCCTGACTTTC CASSPRTGRESGANVLTF
17 TRBJ1-6 NA NA TRBV4-1 TGCGCCAGCAACTCTAAACAGGGAAGCTCCTATAATTCACCCCTCCACTTT CASNSKQGSSYNSPLHF
17 TRBJ2-6 TRBD2 NA TRBV11-2 TGTGCCAGCAGCCAAGCGGGAGCGCTAATAGGGGCCAACGTCCTGACTTTC CASSQAGALIGANVLTF
13 TRBJ2-5 NA NA TRBV7-9 TGTGCCAGCAGCTTCACAGGGCAGGAGACCCAGTACTTC CASSFTGQETQYF
15 TRBJ2-7 TRBD1 NA TRBV5-1 TGCGCCAGCAGCTTGGGGGACAGGGGAGGGTACGAGCAGTACTTC CASSLGDRGGYEQYF
14 TRBJ1-5 NA NA TRBV7-2 TGTGCCAGCAGCTTAGTAGTTCCCAATCAGCCCCAGCATTTT CASSLVVPNQPQHF
15 TRBJ1-1 TRBD1 few TRBV13 TGTGCCAGCAGCCCCCGGACAGGGATGGCCACTGAAGCTTTCTTT CASSPRTGMATEAFF
14 TRBJ2-5 TRBD2 NA TRBV3-1/TRBV3-2 TGTGCCAGCAGCGAGACTAGCGGGCCAGAGACCCAGTACTTC CASSETSGPETQYF
16 TRBJ2-1 TRBD2 NA TRBV11-3 TGTGCCAGCAGCTTAGGTATTAGCGGGGGGCAACAGGAGCAGTTCTTC CASSLGISGGQQEQFF
11 TRBJ1-6 NA NA TRBV6-2/TRBV6-3 TGTGCCAGCAGTTCGGGGTCACCCCTCCACTTT CASSSGSPLHF
16 TRBJ1-3 NA NA TRBV7-3 TGTGCCAGCAGCTTACCTTGGCGACAGGCAAAAAACACCATATATTTT CASSLPWRQAKNTIYF
16 TRBJ1-1 NA NA TRBV7-3 TGTGCCAGCAGCTTAGGGCTCAAGCGGAAGGACACTGAAGCTTTCTTT CASSLGLKRKDTEAFF
16 TRBJ1-3 TRBD1 NA TRBV18 TGTGCCAGCTCACCACCCCAACAGGGGGCTGGAAACACCATATATTTT CASSPPQQGAGNTIYF
16 TRBJ1-6 NA NA TRBV13 TGTGCCAGCAGCAAGAAGGGAGAGGGCCGGAATTCACCCCTCCACTTT CASSKKGEGRNSPLHF
13 TRBJ2-7 NA NA TRBV3-1/TRBV3-2 TGTGCCAGCAGCCAGTGGACAGCTTACGAGCAGTACTTC CASSQWTAYEQYF
15 TRBJ2-1 TRBD1 NA TRBV7-3 TGTGCCAGCAGCCCCGACAGGGAATCCTACAATGAGCAGTTCTTC CASSPDRESYNEQFF
14 TRBJ1-3 NA NA TRBV5-1 TGCGCCAGCAGCGGGGAGGCCTCTGGAAACACCATATATTTT CASSGEASGNTIYF
15 TRBJ1-5 NA NA TRBV5-6 TGTGCCAGCAGCTTGGCGCGGCAGCCCAGCCGACCCCAGCATTTT CASSLARQPSRPQHF
11 TRBJ1-1 NA NA TRBV5-1 TGCGCCAGCAGTATCGGCACTGAAGCTTTCTTT CASSIGTEAFF